This T cell receptor (beta chain) appears in the sequencing data of a study of CD8 T cells in ankylosing spondylitis. This clonotype was counted only a few times. Its specificity is unknown. Each TCR beta library was made by quantitative 5'-RACE that incorporated molecular barcodes. TCRdb itself ran the 5' RACE reads through MiXCR, one entry per CDR3 protein. The data show approximately 550,000 distinct CDR3 sequences, with roughly an eighth seen just once and about 6.8% held by the top ten. Study-wide results and limits: A motif in TCR beta, a set of 8 or 9 highly homologous variants, appeared characteristic of ankylosing spondylitis blood.

The TCR comes from a male donor with ankylosing spondylitis. Material: blood, either unsorted or a sorted T cell fraction (not recorded which).

The CDR3 region is CASSPTMGRQETQYF. For the CDR3, the DNA is TGTGCCAGCAGCCCCACAATGGGACGGCAAGAGACCCAGTACTTC. The chain is built from TRBV6-2 or TRBV6-3 and TRBJ2-5, with D perhaps matching TRBD1 or TRBD2 (5 bases each). CDR1 and CDR2 from the germline V gene are MNHEY and SVGEGT. The V end lost 6 bases, the J end lost 2 bases, and 16 bases lay between the germline ends. The CDR3 has 15 amino acids.